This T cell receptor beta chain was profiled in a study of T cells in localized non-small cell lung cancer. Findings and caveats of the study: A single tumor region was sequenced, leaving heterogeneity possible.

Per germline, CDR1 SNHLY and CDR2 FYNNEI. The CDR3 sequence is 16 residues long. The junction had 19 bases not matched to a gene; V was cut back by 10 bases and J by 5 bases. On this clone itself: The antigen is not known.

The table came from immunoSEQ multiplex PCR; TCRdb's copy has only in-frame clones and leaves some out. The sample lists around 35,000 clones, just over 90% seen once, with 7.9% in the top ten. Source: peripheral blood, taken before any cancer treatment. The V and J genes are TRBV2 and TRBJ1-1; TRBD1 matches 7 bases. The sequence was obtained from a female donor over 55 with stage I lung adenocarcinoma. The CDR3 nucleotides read TGTGCCATCCGACTGAGAACGCTCGACAGGGTTACTGAAGCTTTCTTT. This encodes CAIRLRTLDRVTEAFF.